What follows describes a single T cell receptor (beta chain). In the authors' methods: Amplification of reference gene primers was used by the study to estimate nucleated cell counts. TCRdb's copy holds only in-frame clones and misses some; the assay was immunoSEQ multiplex PCR. V, J and clone size are those of that table, while D and trimming were read from the DNA. The data hold 250,000 or so clones, with 88% observed a single time. These data belong to a study of blood T cell repertoires in COVID-19. On the study more broadly: Some COVID-19 samples were acute and others convalescent; all came from the United States, Italy and Spain. T cells, B-cell-depleted T cells, or PBMCs supplied cDNA or gDNA.

Clinical history as reported by participants underpinned cohort assignment. This CDR3 contains 16 residues. V lost 4 bases, J lost 2 bases, and 16 bases lay in between. CDR1 KGHDR and CDR2 SFDVKD come from the germline V gene. This chain uses TRBV24-1 with TRBJ1-1; D is uncertain. The clonotype was recovered from a middle-aged woman with acute COVID-19. The sequencing sample was made of PBMCs or T cells enriched from blood (not recorded which). The CDR3 DNA follows: TGTGCCACCAGTGACTCTGTCGGAGGAGCCAACACTGAAGCTTTCTTT. Its protein product is CATSDSVGGANTEAFF.